These T cell receptor beta chains were read from a single sample in a study of healthy donors' naive CD4 and CD8 T cells. MiXCR, run by TCRdb on the reads, gives a single entry per CDR3 protein. There are about 200,000 distinct CDR3 sequences in the sample; nearly 75% occur only once, and roughly 2.4% lies in the top ten. Sequencing was done on a sample of naive CD4+ and CD8+ T cells sorted from blood, pooled from several donors. Every receptor here comes from a pool of human donors in good health; the sample pools cells from several healthy donors. Both conserved end residues are part of each CDR3. Each record gives: clone size, V gene, J gene, D gene, CDR3 protein, CDR3 DNA. A D gene is named only where the DNA matches it firmly. Rows give clone size only sometimes, using once, few, many, or a class for an expanded clone.

clone size: NA; V gene: TRBV29-1; J gene: TRBJ2-1; D gene: NA; CDR3 protein: CSAQEGAGSYNEQFF; CDR3 DNA: TGCAGCGCCCAGGAGGGGGCCGGCTCCTACAATGAGCAGTTCTTC
clone size: NA; V gene: TRBV4-1; J gene: TRBJ2-1; D gene: NA; CDR3 protein: CASSQGSGENEQFF; CDR3 DNA: TGCGCCAGCAGCCAAGGGTCCGGAGAGAATGAGCAGTTCTTC
clone size: NA; V gene: TRBV19; J gene: TRBJ1-1; D gene: NA; CDR3 protein: CASKTGNTEAFF; CDR3 DNA: TGTGCCAGTAAAACAGGGAACACTGAAGCTTTCTTT
clone size: NA; V gene: TRBV29-1; J gene: TRBJ2-1; D gene: NA; CDR3 protein: CSVAGGGPGNEQFF; CDR3 DNA: TGCAGCGTGGCCGGCGGAGGGCCTGGGAATGAGCAGTTCTTC
clone size: NA; V gene: TRBV6-1; J gene: TRBJ2-1; D gene: TRBD2; CDR3 protein: CASSEDRGVTYNEQFF; CDR3 DNA: TGTGCCAGCAGTGAAGATCGGGGGGTAACCTACAATGAGCAGTTCTTC
clone size: NA; V gene: TRBV29-1; J gene: TRBJ1-2; D gene: NA; CDR3 protein: CSVEDQGPYGYTF; CDR3 DNA: TGCAGCGTTGAAGATCAGGGACCCTATGGCTACACCTTC
clone size: NA; V gene: TRBV4-3; J gene: TRBJ2-7; D gene: NA; CDR3 protein: CASSQDQGRSYNSYEQYF; CDR3 DNA: TGCGCCAGCAGCCAAGACCAAGGAAGGAGCTATAACTCCTACGAGCAGTACTTC
clone size: once; V gene: TRBV5-4; J gene: TRBJ2-7; D gene: TRBD2; CDR3 protein: CASSPGTSGGYEQYF; CDR3 DNA: TGTGCCAGCAGCCCCGGGACTAGCGGGGGCTACGAGCAGTACTTC
clone size: few; V gene: TRBV29-1; J gene: TRBJ2-7; D gene: TRBD1; CDR3 protein: CSVEFGQGAGEQYF; CDR3 DNA: TGCAGCGTTGAATTTGGACAGGGGGCAGGGGAGCAGTACTTC
clone size: once; V gene: TRBV6-6; J gene: TRBJ2-1; D gene: TRBD1; CDR3 protein: CASSEGRGRIYEQFF; CDR3 DNA: TGTGCCAGCAGTGAAGGAAGGGGGCGAATTTATGAGCAGTTCTTC
clone size: NA; V gene: TRBV19; J gene: TRBJ2-1; D gene: NA; CDR3 protein: CASSIVQGSEQLF; CDR3 DNA: TGTGCCAGTAGTATAGTCCAGGGTAGTGAGCAGCTCTTC
clone size: NA; V gene: TRBV6-5; J gene: TRBJ1-5; D gene: NA; CDR3 protein: CASSPGQPQHF; CDR3 DNA: TGTGCCAGCAGTCCAGGTCAGCCCCAGCATTTT